The clone carrying this T cell receptor beta chain was detected once. This record belongs to a study of blood T cell repertoires in COVID-19. Study-wide context: Acute and convalescent COVID-19 samples came from the United States, Italy and Spain. Sample material is recorded as cDNA or gDNA derived from T cells, B-cell-depleted T cells, or PBMCs.

Original processing notes: How many nucleated cells were present was estimated from reference gene primer amplification. Assay used: immunoSEQ multiplex PCR; TCRdb lists only in-frame clones, some missing. The V and J calls and clone size were taken over from that table, and D and trimming were inferred from the DNA. The table shows a few hundred thousand clones, with about nine tenths occurring only once. Sequenced input: peripheral blood. This receptor was identified in a woman aged 30 to 39 who had recovered from COVID-19.

The CDR3 spells CASRFGLADYNEQFF. As DNA, the CDR3 is TGTGCCAGCAGATTCGGACTAGCGGATTACAATGAGCAGTTCTTC. This chain links TRBV4-2 with TRBJ2-1, with 10 bases that match TRBD2. This CDR3 has 15 residues. Germline CDR1 reads LGHNA; CDR2 reads YNFKEQ. V shed 6 bases and J 4 bases; nucleotides not matched to a gene: 6.